This T cell receptor beta chain was documented in a study of T cell repertoires in cytomegalovirus infection (dated by TCRdb to the late 2010s). The study in broad terms: Peptide stimulations targeted recently identified HLA-C-restricted CMV epitopes, whose presentation resists viral immunomodulation, together with well-studied HLA-B-restricted epitopes. Because public TCR beta signatures pointed to carriage of CMV infection together with the matching HLA type, the HLA type of each donor mattered for the analysis.

The sequencing machine was an Illumina HiSeq 1500. TCRdb reprocessed the public reads (quality trimming at Q25 with fastp, clone calling with MiXCR) and kept in-frame beta chains. Identical CDR3 protein sequences are pooled into one entry, listed with their most common genes and DNA. The sample data list about half a million distinct CDR3 sequences, and roughly 43% of these were observed just once. Of the sample, roughly two fifths falls within the top ten clones. Per the publication, the treatment or condition label means: in vitro stimulation with specific CMV peptide epitopes to enrich CMV-specific T cells. From cysteine to phenylalanine, the CDR3 is 13 amino acids long. The sequence is cut down to CDR3 DNA, 39 bases in frame from base 1. V loses 6 bases of germline sequence and J loses 4 bases, and the interval between the two ends is 13 bases. General findings and caveats noted by the study authors: The ex vivo response was dominated by HLA-C-restricted CMV-specific TCR beta clonotypes, which also provided the single most frequent clonotype in two of eight donors. Carriers of CMV infection plus the relevant HLA type were discriminated by the cumulative frequency of public TCR beta family members in the study cohort and in an independent 352-donor cohort.

Comments on this clonotype: Its antigen is still unknown. No much larger clonotype is one base removed from it; base qualities were not supplied.

The sequence was obtained from a human donor in good health (CMV status not recorded). Some clones in this sample may be carry-over from other donors' samples. Recombination linked TRBV12-3 or TRBV12-4 to TRBJ2-7; the D segment cannot be called with confidence. This specimen was cultured PBMCs, taken from culture after CMV antigen stimulation. The DNA sequence follows: TGTGCCAGCAGCCCCGACAAACCGTACGAGCAGTACTTC. Its product reads: CASSPDKPYEQYF.